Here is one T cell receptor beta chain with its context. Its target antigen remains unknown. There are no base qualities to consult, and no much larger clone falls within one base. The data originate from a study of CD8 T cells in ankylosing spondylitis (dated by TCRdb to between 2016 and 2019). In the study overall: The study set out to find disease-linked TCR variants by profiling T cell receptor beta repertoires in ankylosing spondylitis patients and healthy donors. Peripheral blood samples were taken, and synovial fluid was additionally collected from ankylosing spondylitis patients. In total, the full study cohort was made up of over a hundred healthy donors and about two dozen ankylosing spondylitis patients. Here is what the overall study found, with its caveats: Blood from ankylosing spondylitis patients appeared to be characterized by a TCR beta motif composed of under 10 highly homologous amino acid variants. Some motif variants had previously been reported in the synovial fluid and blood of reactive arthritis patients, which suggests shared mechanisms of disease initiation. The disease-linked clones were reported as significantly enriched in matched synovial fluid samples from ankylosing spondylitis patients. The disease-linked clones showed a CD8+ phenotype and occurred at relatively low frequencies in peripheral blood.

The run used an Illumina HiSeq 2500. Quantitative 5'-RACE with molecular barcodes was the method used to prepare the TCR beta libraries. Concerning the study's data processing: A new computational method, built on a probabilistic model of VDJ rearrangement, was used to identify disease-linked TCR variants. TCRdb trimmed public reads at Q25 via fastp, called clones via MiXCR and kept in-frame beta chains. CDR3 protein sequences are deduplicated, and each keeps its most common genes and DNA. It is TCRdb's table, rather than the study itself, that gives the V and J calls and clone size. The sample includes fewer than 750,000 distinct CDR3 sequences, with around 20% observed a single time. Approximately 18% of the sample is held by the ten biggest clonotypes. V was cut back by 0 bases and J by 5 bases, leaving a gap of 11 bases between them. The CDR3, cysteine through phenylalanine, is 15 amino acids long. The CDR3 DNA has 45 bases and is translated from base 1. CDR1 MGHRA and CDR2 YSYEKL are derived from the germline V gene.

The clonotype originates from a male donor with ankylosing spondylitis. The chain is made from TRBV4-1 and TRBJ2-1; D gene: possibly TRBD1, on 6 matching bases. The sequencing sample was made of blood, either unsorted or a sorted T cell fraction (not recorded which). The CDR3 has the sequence CASSQDPGTNNEQFF. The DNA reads TGCGCCAGCAGCCAAGATCCCGGGACAAACAATGAGCAGTTCTTC.